This entry concerns a single TCR beta chain. The target of this receptor is not known. No base quality values were provided; no much bigger clone lies one nucleotide off. These data are taken from a study of blood T cell repertoires in COVID-19 (dated by TCRdb to 2018 to 2020). Background on the whole study: Samples from collaborators originated in the United States, Italy and Spain and spanned both the acute and convalescent phases of COVID-19. Sample metadata almost always included a de-identified subject ID, COVID-19 status, age in years and sex. The repertoires were released in a freely available public database meant as a resource for research on the immune response to SARS-CoV-2. Where available, HLA class I and class II types were obtained from metadata supplied by the sample provider rather than from assay-based typing. The material from the prospective study consisted of cDNA or gDNA derived from T cells, B-cell-depleted T cells, or PBMCs. Deeply sampled blood TCRbeta repertoires from subjects exposed to, actively infected with, or recovered from COVID-19 were included in the dataset. The samples were drawn from the first 160 participants of the ongoing ImmuneRACE study and from 1,254 subjects provided by 6 global collaborators. The study at large found these results: The quantity of clinical and demographic metadata differed by source and by participant and was supplied without curation.

One collaborating source in Seattle enrolled patients during active infection and followed them longitudinally through the course of disease. Collaborating institutions collected whole blood in K2EDTA tubes following their own protocols. For TCRbeta analysis, collaborator samples were shipped as frozen whole blood, as isolated PBMCs, or as DNA extracted from either sample type. TCRbeta CDR3 regions were amplified from genomic DNA using the immunoSEQ Assay, a bias-controlled multiplex PCR. On the study's bioinformatics: The number of nucleated cells in each sample was estimated by amplification of reference gene primers within the assay. Sequence reads were collapsed and filtered to measure the absolute abundance of every unique TCRbeta CDR3 rearrangement. For each sample, productive Simpson clonality was calculated as the square root of Simpson's diversity index over productive rearrangements. TCRdb obtained this table from immuneACCESS and retained in-frame rearrangements with V and J assigned. These tables miss some clones; where compared with another copy, unresolved V genes account for less than half of the shortfall, and the remainder is unexplained. That table is the source of V, J and clone size, and D and trimming were worked out from the DNA. The sample has about 230,000 clones on record, more than 75% of them singletons. Of the sample, roughly 10% falls within the top ten clones.

The clonotype was recovered from a man aged 45-60 years with COVID-19, enrolled during active disease. The sample comprised peripheral blood.

Here is the DNA: TGTGCCAGCAGCTCCGCGACAGGGAGCTCCTACAATGAGCAGTTCTTC. Translation gives CASSSATGSSYNEQFF. This sequence uses TRBV7-9 and TRBJ2-1, with 7 central nucleotides matching TRBD1. For this chain, trimming is 4 bases at the V end and 0 bases at the J end, and the number of junction bases without a gene match is 6. Based on the germline V gene (reference sequence), the CDR1 and CDR2 sequences are SEHNR and FQNEAQ. Reading from cysteine to phenylalanine, the CDR3 counts 16 amino acids. Just the 48-base CDR3 DNA is kept, in frame starting at base 1.